This T cell receptor (beta chain) was found in a study of circulating CD8 cells and anti-PD-1 response in melanoma. General study results and limits: Tumor reactivity was tested by peptide assays on expanded sorted subsets.

This clonotype was counted between two and nine times. Its antigen is not known. Germline-derived CDR1 and CDR2 are SEHNR and FQNEAQ (reference sequence). The CDR3 contains 15 residues. V gave up 5 bases and J gave up 4 bases; unmatched junction bases: 7. The QIAseq Immune Repertoire TCR panel built the libraries from approximately 15 ng of total RNA. TCRdb analysed the reads with MiXCR anew, one entry per CDR3 protein. The sample includes some 530 distinct CDR3 sequences, about 8.8% of them seen just once. Sorting of live CD3+CD8+TCRalphabeta+ cells by PD-1 and/or TIGIT gave four subsets. The source of this sequence is a human donor with melanoma. The chain joins TRBV7-9 to TRBJ2-7; 11 bases map to TRBD2. This sample comprised CD8+ T cells from PBMCs, obtained at baseline or after one month of anti-PD-1 therapy (not recorded which). The CDR3 nucleotides read TGTGCCAGCAGCCCGGGGGCTAGCGGGGGGTACGAGCAGTACTTC. It codes for CASSPGASGGYEQYF. The full variable domain, with the rest looked up from reference TRBV7-9 and TRBJ2-7, is DTGVSQNPRHKITKRGQNVTFRCDPISEHNRLYWYRQTLGQGPEFLTYFQNEAQLEKSRLLSDRFSAERPKGSFSTLEIQRTEQGDSAMYLCASSPGASGGYEQYFGPGTRLTVT.